A single sample gave rise to the 13 T cell receptor beta chains below, sequenced in a study of T-cell reconstitution after alpha-beta-depleted transplantation in children. Preparation of the TCRbeta library involved a method that used unique molecular identifiers. TCRdb re-called the PCR reads through MiXCR, storing one row per CDR3 protein. The repertoire has 190,000 or so distinct CDR3 sequences, about 6.4% of them found once; the top ten carry approximately 3%. The sample in question was PBMCs from the stem cell graft donor, obtained from the stem cell graft. Every receptor here comes from a human donor who donated a stem cell graft to a child with Wiskott-Aldrich syndrome.

This clonotype was seen ten or more times. The rearrangement joins TRBV12-3 or TRBV12-4 to TRBJ2-2; TRBD2 is a possible D gene (5 bases). The germline V and J ends were trimmed by 5 bases and 7 bases, with 20 bases remaining between them. The CDR3 contains 16 residues. CDR3 sequence reads: CASSSSSLLRGGELFF. CDR3 nucleotides: TGTGCCAGCAGTAGCAGTAGTCTGCTTCGGGGCGGGGAGCTGTTTTTT.

This clonotype has more than one count but fewer than ten. This chain links TRBV18 with TRBJ2-2; 7 bases map to TRBD2. This CDR3 comprises 17 residues. CDR1 KGHSH and CDR2 LQKENI come from the germline V gene. V was pared by 2 bases and J by 0 bases, with 6 bases of the junction left unmatched. This chain's CDR3 is CASSPMGGRTNTGELFF. The CDR3 DNA reads as TGTGCCAGCTCACCAATGGGCGGGAGAACGAACACCGGGGAGCTGTTTTTT.

This clonotype was detected many times. The rearrangement uses TRBV12-3 or TRBV12-4 and TRBJ2-1, with TRBD2 matching over 9 bases. CDR3 size: 16 residues. J lost 6 bases, V lost 5 bases, and 11 bases had no gene match. CDR3 DNA: TGTGCCAGCAGTCGATTACAAGGGCGGGGGGGCAATGAGCAGTTCTTC. Its translation is CASSRLQGRGGNEQFF.

This clonotype appeared many times. The chain couples TRBV25-1 to TRBJ2-1; TRBD2 might be the D (5 bases). The length of the CDR3 is 15 residues. The germline V gene encodes CDR1 MGHDK and CDR2 SYGVNS. The V end was cut by 4 bases, the J end by 9 bases, with 19 bases between. The DNA for the CDR3 is TGTGCCAGCAGTGGACCCCCTCAGGAGGTGATTGAGCAGTTCTTC. Translation: CASSGPPQEVIEQFF.

This clonotype was observed at least ten times. This chain joins TRBV12-3 or TRBV12-4 and TRBJ1-2; no clear D gene. The V gene lost 1 base and the J gene lost 4 bases, with 10 bases spanning the gap. The CDR3 is made up of 14 amino acids. The CDR3 loop reads CASSLGLGVYGYTF. CDR3 coding DNA: TGTGCCAGCAGTTTAGGTCTCGGTGTCTATGGCTACACCTTC.

In this sample, this clonotype turned up many times. CDR3 DNA: TGTGCCAGCACCTTTCTGAGACTAGCGGGGAATGAGCAGTTCTTC. It yields the protein CASTFLRLAGNEQFF. The chain combines TRBV12-3 or TRBV12-4 with TRBJ2-1; 11 bases map to TRBD2. The length of the CDR3 is 15 residues. Unmatched junction bases numbered 9, after V lost 7 bases and J lost 7 bases.

In its sample, this clonotype was seen a few times. This chain links TRBV5-1 with TRBJ1-4; D is uncertain. Trimming left V 5 bases short and J 4 bases short, with 12 bases between. Germline assignment: CDR1 SGHRS and CDR2 YFSETQ. There are 14 residues in the CDR3. CDR3 sequence (DNA): TGCGCCAGCAGAAAGGAACAGAGTAATGAAAAACTGTTTTTT. Translating it yields CASRKEQSNEKLFF.

At least ten counts were recorded for this clonotype. V usage is TRBV6-5 and J usage is TRBJ2-1, with D possibly matching TRBD2 (6 bases). V shed 4 bases and J shed 10 bases, with 20 bases lying between them. CDR1 and CDR2 (germline): MNHEY, SVGAGI. The CDR3 runs 15 residues. The CDR3 nucleotides read TGTGCCAGCAGTTTTAGCGGAAGGCCCCCAGTCGAGCAGTTCTTC. Its translation is CASSFSGRPPVEQFF.

This clonotype was found many times. The chain employs TRBV29-1 and TRBJ2-5, with unresolved D. Trimming took 6 bases from V and 9 from J, leaving 17 bases between them. Germline lookup yields CDR1 SQVTM and CDR2 ANQGSEA. There are 12 residues in the CDR3. CDR3: CSVDPAPPAQYF. The CDR3 nucleotides are TGCAGCGTCGATCCGGCCCCCCCGGCCCAGTACTTC. Full variable domain (remainder filled in from reference TRBV29-1 and TRBJ2-5): SAVISQKPSRDICQRGTSLTIQCQVDSQVTMMFWYRQQPGQSLTLIATANQGSEATYESGFVIDKFPISRPNLTFSTLTVSNMSPEDSSIYLCSVDPAPPAQYFGPGTRLLVL.

This clonotype showed up many times. The J gene is TRBJ2-2, the V gene TRBV24-1; TRBD2 agrees at 8 bases. In germline, CDR1 is KGHDR, CDR2 SFDVKD. The CDR3 contains 16 residues. J lost 7 bases, V lost 1 base, and 7 bases had no gene match. CDR3 sequence (DNA): TGTGCCACCAGTGATTTCGGGGGACTAGGGGTCGGGGAGCTGTTTTTT. Translated, it gives CATSDFGGLGVGELFF.

In its sample, this clonotype was seen many times. The CDR3 region has the DNA TGTGCCAGCAGCCACGGAACCTCCTACGAGCAGTACTTC. This codes for CASSHGTSYEQYF. The chain links TRBV3-1 to TRBJ2-7; no definite D call. Trimming cost V 3 bases and J 0 bases, with 6 bases left between them. Germline V lookup: CDR1 LGHDT, CDR2 YNNKEL (reference sequence). The CDR3 extends over 13 amino acids.

This clonotype was detected only a few times. The rearrangement uses TRBV6-1 and TRBJ2-3; 8 bases align to TRBD2. V gave up 9 bases and J gave up 5 bases; unmatched junction bases: 13. The CDR3 consists of 15 residues. Germline CDR1 reads MNHNS; CDR2 reads SASEGT. CDR3 residues: CASTYSGVVGDTQYF. The DNA of the CDR3 is TGTGCCAGTACCTATAGCGGGGTGGTAGGAGATACGCAGTATTTT.

This clonotype was detected only a few times. The chain links TRBV5-5 to TRBJ1-4; possible D gene TRBD1, 6 bases. V was cut by 4 bases and J by 6 bases, with 16 bases left in between. Germline assignment: CDR1 SGHKS and CDR2 YYEKEE (reference sequence). The CDR3 spans 15 residues. CDR3 DNA sequence: TGTGCCAGCAGCCCGTGGACAGTACTAGATGAAAAACTGTTTTTT. Translating gives CASSPWTVLDEKLFF.